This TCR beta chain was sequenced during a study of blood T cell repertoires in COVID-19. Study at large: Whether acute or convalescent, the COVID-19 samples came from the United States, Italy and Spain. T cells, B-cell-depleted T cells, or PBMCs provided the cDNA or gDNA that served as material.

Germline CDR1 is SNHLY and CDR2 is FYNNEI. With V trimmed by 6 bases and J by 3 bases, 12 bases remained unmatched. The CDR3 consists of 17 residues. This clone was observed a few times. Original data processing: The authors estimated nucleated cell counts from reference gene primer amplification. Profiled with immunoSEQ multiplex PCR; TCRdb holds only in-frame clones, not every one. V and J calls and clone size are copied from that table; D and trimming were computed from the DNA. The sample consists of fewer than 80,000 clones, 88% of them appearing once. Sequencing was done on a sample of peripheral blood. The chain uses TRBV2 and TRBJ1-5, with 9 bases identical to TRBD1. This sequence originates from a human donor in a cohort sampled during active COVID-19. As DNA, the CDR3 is TGTGCCAGCAGCGGACCAACAGGGGGCCGGTACAATCAGCCCCAGCATTTT. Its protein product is CASSGPTGGRYNQPQHF.